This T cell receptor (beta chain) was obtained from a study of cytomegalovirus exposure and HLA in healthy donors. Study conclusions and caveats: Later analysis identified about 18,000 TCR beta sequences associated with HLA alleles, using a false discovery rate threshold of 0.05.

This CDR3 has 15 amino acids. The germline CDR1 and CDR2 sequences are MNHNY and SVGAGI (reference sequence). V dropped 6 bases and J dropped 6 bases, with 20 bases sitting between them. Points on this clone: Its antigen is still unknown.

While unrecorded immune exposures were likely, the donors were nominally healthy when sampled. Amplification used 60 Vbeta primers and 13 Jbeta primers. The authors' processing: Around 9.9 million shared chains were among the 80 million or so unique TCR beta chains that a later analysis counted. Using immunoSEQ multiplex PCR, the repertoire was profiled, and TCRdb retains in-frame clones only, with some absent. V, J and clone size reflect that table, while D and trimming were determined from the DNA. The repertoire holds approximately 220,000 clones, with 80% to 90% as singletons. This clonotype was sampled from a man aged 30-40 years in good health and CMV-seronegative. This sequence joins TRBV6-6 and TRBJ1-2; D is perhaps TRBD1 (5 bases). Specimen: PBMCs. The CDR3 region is CASRAGTATRDGYTF. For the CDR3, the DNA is TGTGCCAGCAGAGCCGGGACCGCGACTAGAGATGGCTACACCTTC.